The 23 T cell receptor beta chains below were found in one sample sequenced in a study of cytomegalovirus exposure and HLA in healthy donors. Vbeta (60) and Jbeta (13) primers were used in the PCR. The protocol was immunoSEQ multiplex PCR, while the TCRdb copy is restricted to in-frame clones and leaves out a portion. The repertoire consists of approximately 140,000 clones, with roughly 80% occurring once and the leading ten covering 3.1%. The sample was PBMCs. These receptors all stem from a female donor in good health and CMV-seronegative.

The table lists this clone with a count of one. The rearrangement uses TRBV5-4 and TRBJ2-5; D may be TRBD2 (5 bases). The germline V and J ends were trimmed by 2 bases and 1 base, with 12 bases remaining between them. The germline V gene has CDR1 SGHNT and CDR2 YYREEE (reference sequence). CDR3 length: 15 amino acids. The DNA of the CDR3 is TGTGCCAGCAGCTTACCGCTTGGAGGCCAAGAGACCCAGTACTTC. Residues: CASSLPLGGQETQYF.

The V gene is TRBV29-1, the J gene TRBJ2-5; 10 bases are shared with TRBD1. The junction had 10 bases not matched to a gene; V was cut back by 7 bases and J by 5 bases. This CDR3 contains 14 residues. Germline V gives CDR1 SQVTM, CDR2 ANQGSEA. In DNA form, the CDR3 reads TGCAGCGGAGAGGGGGGGGACAGGGGCGAGACCCAGTACTTC. It yields the protein CSGEGGDRGETQYF.

J is TRBJ1-2 and V is TRBV5-4; D gene uncertain. Trimming pared 4 bases from V and 4 bases from J, leaving 11 bases between. Germline V gene lookup returns CDR1 SGHNT and CDR2 YYREEE (reference sequence). The length of the CDR3 is 13 residues. CDR3 protein: CASSPRELYGYTF. The DNA of the CDR3 is TGTGCCAGCAGCCCGAGGGAGCTCTATGGCTACACCTTC. Combining the CDR3 with reference TRBV5-4 and TRBJ1-2 gives the whole variable domain ETGVTQSPTHLIKTRGQQVTLRCSSQSGHNTVSWYQQALGQGPQFIFQYYREEENGRGNFPPRFSGLQFPNYSSELNVNALELDDSALYLCASSPRELYGYTFGSGTRLTVV.

CDR3 sequence reads: CASSRGTSYEQYF. CDR3 sequence (DNA): TGTGCCAGCAGCCGCGGGACCTCCTACGAGCAGTACTTC. The rearrangement joins TRBV14 to TRBJ2-7, with D possibly matching TRBD2 (6 bases). The CDR3 has 13 residues. CDR1 SGHDN and CDR2 FVKESK come from the germline V gene. Deletions cut 4 bases from V and 0 bases from J, with 7 bases between.

This clone was recorded a few times. The V and J genes are TRBV9 and TRBJ2-1; TRBD2 agrees at 13 bases. Looked up from germline, CDR1 is SGDLS and CDR2 is YYNGEE. The CDR3 spans 19 residues. The V segment lost 3 bases and the J segment 0 bases; nucleotides outside the gene matches: 9. CDR3 residues: CASSGPGLAGINSYNEQFF. The CDR3 region has the DNA TGTGCCAGCAGCGGTCCGGGACTAGCGGGAATTAACTCCTACAATGAGCAGTTCTTC.

This clone was recorded once. This chain joins TRBV14 and TRBJ2-2; TRBD2 aligns across 7 bases. CDR3 size: 16 residues. The germline CDR1 and CDR2 sequences are SGHDN and FVKESK. V dropped 4 bases and J dropped 7; count of bases not matched to a gene: 12. The CDR3 DNA follows: TGTGCCAGCAGCCCGCTATACGGGAGGATCGGCGGGGAGCTGTTTTTT. It encodes CASSPLYGRIGGELFF.

V and J are TRBV5-1 and TRBJ1-1; D might be TRBD1 (5 bases). The CDR3 contains 15 residues. Germline CDR1 and CDR2: SGHRS and YFSETQ. Trimming took 0 bases from V and 1 from J, leaving 10 bases between them. In nucleotides, the CDR3 is TGCGCCAGCAGCTTGGGTAGGGGATCGAACACTGAAGCTTTCTTT. Its protein product is CASSLGRGSNTEAFF.

The CDR3 here is CAMRTGTSGDGETQYF. CDR3 in DNA: TGTGCCATGAGAACCGGGACTAGCGGGGATGGGGAGACCCAGTACTTC. This chain links TRBV10-3 with TRBJ2-5, with 13 bases lining up with TRBD2. The length of the CDR3 is 16 residues. Germline V gene sequence: CDR1 ENHRY, CDR2 SYGVKD. V was pared by 9 bases and J by 5 bases, with 12 bases of the junction left unmatched.

This rearrangement joins TRBV5-1 to TRBJ2-2; a possible D gene is TRBD2 (6 bases). Per the germline V gene, CDR1 is SGHRS and CDR2 is YFSETQ. The length of the CDR3 is 14 residues. The V gene lost 0 bases and the J gene lost 5 bases, with 8 bases spanning the gap. In nucleotides, the CDR3 is TGCGCCAGCAGCTTGGTGGCGGGGACCGGGGAGCTGTTTTTT. It translates to CASSLVAGTGELFF.

CDR3 amino acids: CASSPRAGTNEKLFF. Here the CDR3 DNA reads TGTGCCAGCTCACCAAGGGCAGGGACTAATGAAAAACTGTTTTTT. The V and J genes are TRBV18 and TRBJ1-4; a weak D match, TRBD1 (5 bases). The CDR3 runs 15 residues. V was clipped by 2 bases and J by 2 bases, with 9 bases between them. Looked up from germline, CDR1 is KGHSH and CDR2 is LQKENI.

The V and J genes are TRBV7-2 and TRBJ2-5, with 7 bases fitting TRBD2. CDR1 is SGHTA and CDR2 is FQGNSA in the germline V gene. The CDR3 consists of 14 residues. V was clipped by 5 bases and J by 4 bases; unmatched bases: 7. CDR3 protein: CASSAVAGGETQYF. CDR3 DNA sequence: TGTGCCAGCAGCGCCGTAGCGGGTGGAGAGACCCAGTACTTC.

Only a few counts were recorded for this clone. J is TRBJ2-6 and V is TRBV11-3; the match to TRBD1 covers 10 bases. This CDR3 comprises 18 residues. Germline trimming cut 4 bases from V and 2 bases from J; bases unmatched to any gene: 8. Germline V CDR1 and CDR2: SGHNT, YENEEA. The CDR3: CASSWSRDRGPGANVLTF. The CDR3 DNA follows: TGTGCCAGCAGCTGGAGTCGGGACAGGGGACCTGGGGCCAACGTCCTGACTTTC.

The chain employs TRBV5-6 and TRBJ2-5, with 7 bases lining up with TRBD1. V shed 4 bases, J shed 5 bases, and the junction held 8 bases outside the gene matches. CDR3 length equals 14 residues. Germline CDR1 is SGHDT and CDR2 is YYEEEE. In DNA form, the CDR3 reads TGTGCCAGCAGCAGAGACAGGGATGCTGAGACCCAGTACTTC. It is translated as CASSRDRDAETQYF.

This clone was seen once. This chain uses TRBV6-1 with TRBJ2-1; D might be TRBD1 (7 bases). Germline V gives CDR1 MNHNS, CDR2 SASEGT. The CDR3 totals 14 residues. V shed 7 bases and J shed 4 bases, with 14 bases lying between them. CDR3 nucleotides: TGTGCCAGCACCCCAGGGGGAGGTTACAATGAGCAGTTCTTC. It is translated as CASTPGGGYNEQFF.

In DNA form, the CDR3 reads TGCGCCAGCAGCTTTCTCGTTGAGGCAAATACGCAGTATTTT. As protein: CASSFLVEANTQYF. The chain is built from TRBV5-1 and TRBJ2-3; unclear D gene. The germline gives CDR1 SGHRS, CDR2 YFSETQ. This CDR3 comprises 14 residues. V lost 2 bases to trimming and J lost 7 bases, with 14 bases between them.

This clone has a single count. The chain has TRBV7-9 and TRBJ2-2; tentatively, D is TRBD2 (6 bases). The CDR3 runs 14 residues. The V and J ends lost 5 bases and 5 bases respectively, with 12 bases between them. Germline V lookup: CDR1 SEHNR, CDR2 FQNEAQ (reference sequence). The CDR3 nucleotides are TGTGCCAGCAGCCCCGGGAGCCGTACCGGGGAGCTGTTTTTT. Its protein is CASSPGSRTGELFF. Full variable domain (rest looked up from reference TRBV7-9 and TRBJ2-2): DTGVSQNPRHKITKRGQNVTFRCDPISEHNRLYWYRQTLGQGPEFLTYFQNEAQLEKSRLLSDRFSAERPKGSFSTLEIQRTEQGDSAMYLCASSPGSRTGELFFGEGSRLTVL.

V and J are TRBV28 and TRBJ2-7, with 11 bases identical to TRBD1. V gave up 6 bases and J gave up 3 bases; unmatched junction bases: 16. The CDR3 runs to 18 residues. Germline values: CDR1 MDHEN, CDR2 SYDVKM. CDR3 in DNA: TGTGCCAGCAGCCCGTCGGACAGGGGGCGCCCCCTCCTCTACGAGCAGTACTTC. The encoded protein is CASSPSDRGRPLLYEQYF.

The chain employs TRBV2 and TRBJ2-1; possibly TRBD2 for D (6 bases). The germline V and J ends were trimmed by 7 bases and 9 bases, with 10 bases remaining between them. Germline values: CDR1 SNHLY, CDR2 FYNNEI. The CDR3 sequence is 11 residues long. The CDR3 sequence: CASTRGSEQFF. The CDR3 DNA is TGTGCCAGCACCCGGGGGAGTGAGCAGTTCTTC.

The chain recombines TRBV10-3 with TRBJ1-2; the match to TRBD1 covers 7 bases. In germline, CDR1 is ENHRY, CDR2 SYGVKD. The CDR3 covers 14 residues. The trim removed 0 bases at V and 6 bases at J, leaving 4 bases unmatched. The CDR3 here is CAISESIGGDGYTF. The CDR3 DNA sequence: TGTGCCATCAGTGAGTCGATAGGGGGCGATGGCTACACCTTC.

V and J are TRBV2 and TRBJ2-3; TRBD2 aligns across 10 bases. The CDR3 length is 22 residues. V lost 3 bases to trimming and J lost 6 bases; unmatched junction nucleotides: 27. CDR1 is SNHLY and CDR2 is FYNNEI in the germline V gene. The CDR3 DNA sequence: TGTGCCAGCAGTGACAGGGGGCGTTTACTAGCGGGAATGGAATATGCTAGCGATACGCAGTATTTT. Translating it yields CASSDRGRLLAGMEYASDTQYF. Variable domain in full (rest from reference TRBV2 and TRBJ2-3): EPEVTQTPSHQVTQMGQEVILRCVPISNHLYFYWYRQILGQKVEFLVSFYNNEISEKSEIFDDQFSVERPDGSNFTLKIRSTKLEDSAMYFCASSDRGRLLAGMEYASDTQYFGPGTRLTVL.

The CDR3: CASSLDRASGGYEQYF. As DNA, the CDR3 is TGTGCCAGCAGCTTAGATCGGGCTAGCGGGGGCTACGAGCAGTACTTC. J is TRBJ2-7 and V is TRBV11-2; 10 bases align to TRBD2. J gave up 3 bases and V 0 bases, and 5 bases lay outside the gene matches. This CDR3 has 16 amino acids. Germline lookup yields CDR1 SGHAT and CDR2 FQNNGV.

A few counts support this clone. The chain joins TRBV6-1 to TRBJ1-1; the match to TRBD1 covers 9 bases. Germline V lookup: CDR1 MNHNS, CDR2 SASEGT. CDR3 length: 16 residues. Germline trimming cut 2 bases from V and 1 base from J; bases unmatched to any gene: 5. Here the CDR3 reads CASSENDRGANTEAFF. The CDR3 region has the DNA TGTGCCAGCAGTGAAAACGACAGGGGGGCGAACACTGAAGCTTTCTTT.

This clone has just a few counts. J is TRBJ1-1 and V is TRBV6-1; 7 nucleotides match TRBD1. CDR3 size: 13 residues. The V segment lost 7 bases and the J segment 2 bases; nucleotides outside the gene matches: 4. Germline CDR1 reads MNHNS; CDR2 reads SASEGT. CDR3 nucleotide sequence: TGTGCCAGCACGGGACAGAGAAACACTGAAGCTTTCTTT. Amino acids: CASTGQRNTEAFF.